The entry below gives a single T cell receptor (beta chain) sequence along with its context. The sample originates from a study of blood T cell repertoires in COVID-19. Study details: Samples of COVID-19 (acute and convalescent) were obtained from the United States, Italy and Spain. T cells, B-cell-depleted T cells, or PBMCs provided the cDNA or gDNA that served as material.

CDR1 SNHLY and CDR2 FYNNEI come from the germline V gene. There are 12 residues in the CDR3. V lost 7 bases to trimming and J lost 4 bases, with 7 bases between them. In terms of age and location, participants ranged from roughly 18 to 100 years and lived in about 25 US areas. Cohorts were assigned according to the clinical history that participants reported. Profiled with immunoSEQ multiplex PCR; TCRdb holds only in-frame clones, not every one. The sample includes 300,000 or so clones, 65% to 90% of them seen just once. The chain employs TRBV2 and TRBJ1-4, with no clear D. This clonotype was sampled from a woman between 40 and 50 years old with acute COVID-19. The sequencing input was PBMCs or T cells enriched from blood (not recorded which). For the CDR3, the DNA is TGTGCCAGCACCAGAATTAATGAAAAACTGTTTTTT. It yields the protein CASTRINEKLFF.